Each of the 10 T cell receptor beta chains below was sequenced from the same sample in a study of T cell responses to AZD1222 COVID-19 vaccine. Produced via immunoSEQ multiplex PCR; TCRdb's table is partial and in-frame only. The sample lists around 100,000 clones, 75% to 95% occurring once. The sequences come from peripheral blood, collected on day 0 of AZD1222 vaccination. These receptors came from an adult in good health.

This clone is a singleton in its sample. The genes are TRBV7-8 and TRBJ2-7, with TRBD1 matching over 10 bases. J was trimmed by 5 bases and V by 7 bases; bases with no gene match: 8. Germline V gives CDR1 SGHVS, CDR2 FQNEAQ. This CDR3 is built from 14 residues. The CDR3 spells CASIFRQGAHEQYF. CDR3 nucleotide sequence: TGTGCCAGCATCTTCCGACAGGGGGCCCACGAGCAGTACTTC. Using reference TRBV7-8 and TRBJ2-7 for the parts outside the CDR3, the full variable domain is GAGVSQSPRYKVAKRGQDVALRCDPISGHVSLFWYQQALGQGPEFLTYFQNEAQLDKSGLPSDRFFAERPEGSVSTLKIQRTQQEDSAVYLCASIFRQGAHEQYFGPGTRLTVT.

The chain couples TRBV28 to TRBJ2-1; the D call may be TRBD1 or TRBD2 (6 bases each). Trimming pared 6 bases from V and 2 bases from J, leaving 17 bases between. The CDR3 is 16 residues long. Germline V gives CDR1 MDHEN, CDR2 SYDVKM. In DNA form, the CDR3 reads TGTGCCAGCAGCCCAGTTGAGGGGGGTACCTACAATGAGCAGTTCTTC. Amino acid sequence: CASSPVEGGTYNEQFF.

The chain has TRBV5-1 and TRBJ2-3; 7 nucleotides agree with TRBD1. CDR1 SGHRS and CDR2 YFSETQ come from the germline V gene. CDR3 length equals 20 residues. V shed 2 bases, J shed 4 bases, and the junction held 22 bases outside the gene matches. The CDR3, as DNA: TGCGCCAGCAGCTTCCTTGGTGGGATCTTACAGGGGAGAGGCGCAGATACGCAGTATTTT. Its translation is CASSFLGGILQGRGADTQYF.

The gene calls are TRBV7-9 and TRBJ1-2; D gene uncertain. CDR1 SEHNR and CDR2 FQNEAQ come from the germline V gene (reference sequence). Trimming left V 6 bases short and J 4 bases short, with 15 bases between. CDR3 size: 14 residues. This chain's CDR3 is CASRPQSPGYGYTF. The CDR3 DNA reads as TGTGCCAGCAGGCCCCAGTCTCCCGGCTATGGCTACACCTTC.

The V gene is TRBV7-2, the J gene TRBJ1-3; 7 bases agree with TRBD1. The V gene end was trimmed by 1 base and the J gene end by 4 bases; junction bases not matched to a gene: 10. The CDR3 loop spans 17 amino acids. Germline V lookup: CDR1 SGHTA, CDR2 FQGNSA. The CDR3 bases are TGTGCCAGCAGCTTAGGGATTACAGGGGCTTACGGAAACACCATATATTTT. This gives the protein CASSLGITGAYGNTIYF.

This clone was picked up one time. V and J are TRBV9 and TRBJ1-1, with TRBD1 identical over 11 bases. This CDR3 spans 18 amino acids. Losses at the gene ends were 3 bases for V and 0 bases for J; bases not matched to a gene: 10. Germline V CDR1 and CDR2: SGDLS, YYNGEE. The CDR3 loop is CASSAARDRGNMNTEAFF. CDR3 bases: TGTGCCAGCAGCGCGGCCCGGGACAGGGGGAACATGAACACTGAAGCTTTCTTT.

The gene calls are TRBV5-6 and TRBJ2-2; D unresolved. This CDR3 is built from 13 residues. Germline CDR1 reads SGHDT; CDR2 reads YYEEEE. Deletions cut 1 base from V and 5 bases from J, with 6 bases between. Written as DNA, the CDR3 is TGTGCCAGCAGCTTGTTGGATACCGGGGAGCTGTTTTTT. Protein product: CASSLLDTGELFF.

This chain joins TRBV6-5 and TRBJ2-5; D is perhaps TRBD1 (6 bases). The germline gives CDR1 MNHEY, CDR2 SVGAGI. The CDR3 loop spans 15 amino acids. The V and J ends lost 6 bases and 1 base respectively, with 15 bases between them. CDR3 DNA: TGTGCCAGCAGCAAGGACAGAGGGACCCAAGAGACCCAGTACTTC. This codes for CASSKDRGTQETQYF.

This clone was counted once. J is TRBJ2-1 and V is TRBV7-9; 7 bases align to TRBD2. Germline trimming cut 8 bases from V and 3 bases from J; bases unmatched to any gene: 4. This CDR3 has 13 residues. Germline V CDR1 and CDR2: SEHNR, FQNEAQ (reference sequence). This CDR3 reads CASSRTSYNEQFF. The CDR3 DNA is TGTGCCAGCTCCAGGACTAGCTACAATGAGCAGTTCTTC. Combining the CDR3 with reference TRBV7-9 and TRBJ2-1 gives the whole variable domain DTGVSQNPRHKITKRGQNVTFRCDPISEHNRLYWYRQTLGQGPEFLTYFQNEAQLEKSRLLSDRFSAERPKGSFSTLEIQRTEQGDSAMYLCASSRTSYNEQFFGPGTRLTVL.

The V and J genes are TRBV9 and TRBJ2-7; no definite D call. From germline, CDR1 is SGDLS and CDR2 YYNGEE. The V and J ends lost 4 bases and 2 bases respectively, with 16 bases between them. The CDR3 has 15 residues. DNA of the CDR3: TGTGCCAGCAGCCGCGAGGCCCTCTCCCCCTACGAGCAGTACTTC. Protein product: CASSREALSPYEQYF.